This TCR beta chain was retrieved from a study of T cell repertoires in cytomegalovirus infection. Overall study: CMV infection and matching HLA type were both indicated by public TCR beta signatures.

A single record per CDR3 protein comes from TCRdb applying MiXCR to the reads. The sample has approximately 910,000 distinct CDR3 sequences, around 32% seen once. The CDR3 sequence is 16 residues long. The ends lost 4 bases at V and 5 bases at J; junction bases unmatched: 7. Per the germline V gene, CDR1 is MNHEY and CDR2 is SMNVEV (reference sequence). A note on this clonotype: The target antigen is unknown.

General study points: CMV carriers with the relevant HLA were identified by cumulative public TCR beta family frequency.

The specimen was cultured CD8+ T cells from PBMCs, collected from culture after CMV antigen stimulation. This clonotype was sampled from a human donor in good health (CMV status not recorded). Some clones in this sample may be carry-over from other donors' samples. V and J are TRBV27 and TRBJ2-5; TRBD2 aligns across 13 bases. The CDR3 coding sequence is TGTGCCAGCAGTTCTACTACTAGCGGGGGGGCGGAGACCCAGTACTTC. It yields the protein CASSSTTSGGAETQYF.